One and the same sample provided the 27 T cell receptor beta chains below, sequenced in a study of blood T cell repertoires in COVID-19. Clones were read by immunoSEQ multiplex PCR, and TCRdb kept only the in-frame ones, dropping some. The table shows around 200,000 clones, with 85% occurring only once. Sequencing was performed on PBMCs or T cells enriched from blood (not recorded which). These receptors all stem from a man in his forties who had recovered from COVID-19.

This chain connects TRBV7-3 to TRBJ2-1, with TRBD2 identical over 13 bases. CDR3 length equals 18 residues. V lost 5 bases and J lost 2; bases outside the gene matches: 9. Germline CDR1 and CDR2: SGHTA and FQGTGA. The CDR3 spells CASSTTSGRAGTYNEQFF. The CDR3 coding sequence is TGTGCCAGCAGCACCACTAGCGGGAGGGCCGGCACCTACAATGAGCAGTTCTTC.

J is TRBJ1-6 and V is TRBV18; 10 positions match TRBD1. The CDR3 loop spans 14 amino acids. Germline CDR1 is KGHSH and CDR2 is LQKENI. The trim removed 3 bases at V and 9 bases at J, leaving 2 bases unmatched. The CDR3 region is CASSPGTGVSPLHF. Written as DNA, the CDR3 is TGTGCCAGCTCACCGGGGACAGGGGTTTCACCCCTCCACTTT.

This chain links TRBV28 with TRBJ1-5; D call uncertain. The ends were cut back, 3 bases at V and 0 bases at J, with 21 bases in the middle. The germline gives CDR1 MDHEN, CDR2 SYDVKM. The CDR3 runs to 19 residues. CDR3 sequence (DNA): TGTGCCAGCAGTTTGGTTGCCGGGAGAAGTAGGGATAGCAATCAGCCCCAGCATTTT. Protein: CASSLVAGRSRDSNQPQHF.

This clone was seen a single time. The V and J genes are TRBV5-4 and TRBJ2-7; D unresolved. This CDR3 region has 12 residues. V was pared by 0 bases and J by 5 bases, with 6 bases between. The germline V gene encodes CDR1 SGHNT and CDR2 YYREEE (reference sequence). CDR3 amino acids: CASSLGANEQYF. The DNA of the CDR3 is TGTGCCAGCAGCTTGGGGGCCAACGAGCAGTACTTC.

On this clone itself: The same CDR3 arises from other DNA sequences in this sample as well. DNA for the CDR3: TGTGCCACCAGTGCAGGAGGAAACTATGGCTACACCTTC. Translating gives CATSAGGNYGYTF. The rearrangement links TRBV24-1 to TRBJ1-2; no definite D call. The CDR3 is 13 residues long. Germline CDR1 and CDR2: KGHDR and SFDVKD. Trimming stripped 5 bases from V and 2 bases from J, with 8 bases between.

The CDR3 DNA reads as TGTGCCAGTAGTGATGACAGGCGGCTCAGTGGCTACACCTTC. Amino acid sequence: CASSDDRRLSGYTF. V and J are TRBV19 and TRBJ1-2; D may be TRBD1 (6 bases). The V end lost 5 bases, the J end lost 7 bases, and 17 bases lay between the germline ends. This CDR3 spans 14 amino acids. The germline gives CDR1 LNHDA, CDR2 SQIVND (reference sequence).

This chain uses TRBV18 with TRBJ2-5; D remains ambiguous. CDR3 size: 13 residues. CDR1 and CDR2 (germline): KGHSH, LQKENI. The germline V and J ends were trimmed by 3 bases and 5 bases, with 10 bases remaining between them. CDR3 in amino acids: CASSPPSRETQYF. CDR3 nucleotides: TGTGCCAGCTCACCCCCAAGTCGGGAGACCCAGTACTTC.

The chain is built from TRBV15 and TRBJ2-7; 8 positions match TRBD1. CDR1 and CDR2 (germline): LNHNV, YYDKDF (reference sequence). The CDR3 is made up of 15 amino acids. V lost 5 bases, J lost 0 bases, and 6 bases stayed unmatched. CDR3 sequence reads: CATSLGQVSSYEQYF. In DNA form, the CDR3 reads TGTGCCACCAGCCTGGGACAGGTCAGCTCCTACGAGCAGTACTTC.

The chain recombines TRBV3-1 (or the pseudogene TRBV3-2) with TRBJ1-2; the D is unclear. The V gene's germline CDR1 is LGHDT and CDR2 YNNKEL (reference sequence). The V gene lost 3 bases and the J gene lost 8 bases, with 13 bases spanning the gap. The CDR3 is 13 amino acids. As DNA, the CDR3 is TGTGCCAGCAGCCACGGGAAACTTCGGGGCTACACCTTC. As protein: CASSHGKLRGYTF.

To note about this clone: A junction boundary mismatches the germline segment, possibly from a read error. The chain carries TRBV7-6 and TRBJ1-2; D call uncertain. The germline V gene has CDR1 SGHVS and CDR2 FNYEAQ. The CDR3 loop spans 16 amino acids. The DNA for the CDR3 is TGTGCCATCAGCCCCGTTGACCGGGTTTGGAACTATGGCTACACCTTC. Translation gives CAISPVDRVWNYGYTF.

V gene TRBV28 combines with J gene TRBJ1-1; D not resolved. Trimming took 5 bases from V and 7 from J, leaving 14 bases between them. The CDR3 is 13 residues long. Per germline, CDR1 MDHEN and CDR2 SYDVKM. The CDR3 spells CASSPHEGSEAFF. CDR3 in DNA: TGTGCCAGCAGTCCCCACGAGGGTAGTGAAGCTTTCTTT.

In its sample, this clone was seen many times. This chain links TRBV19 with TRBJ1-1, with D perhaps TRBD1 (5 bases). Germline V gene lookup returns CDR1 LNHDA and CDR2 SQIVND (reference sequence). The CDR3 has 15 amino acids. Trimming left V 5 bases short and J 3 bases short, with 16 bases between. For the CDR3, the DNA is TGTGCCAGTAGTGGGCAGGGAGGTTCGCACACTGAAGCTTTCTTT. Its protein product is CASSGQGGSHTEAFF.

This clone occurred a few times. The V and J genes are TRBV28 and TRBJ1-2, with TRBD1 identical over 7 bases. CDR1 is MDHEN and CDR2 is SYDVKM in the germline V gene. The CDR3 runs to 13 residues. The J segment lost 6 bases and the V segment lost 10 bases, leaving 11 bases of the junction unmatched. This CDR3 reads CATSSGRGDGYTF. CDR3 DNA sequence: TGTGCCACCAGCAGTGGCAGGGGGGATGGCTACACCTTC.

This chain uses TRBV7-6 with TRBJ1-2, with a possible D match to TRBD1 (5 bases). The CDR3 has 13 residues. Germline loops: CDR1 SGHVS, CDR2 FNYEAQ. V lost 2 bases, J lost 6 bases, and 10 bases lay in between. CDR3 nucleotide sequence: TGTGCCAGCAGCTTACTTTCGGGGGATGGCTACACCTTC. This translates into CASSLLSGDGYTF.

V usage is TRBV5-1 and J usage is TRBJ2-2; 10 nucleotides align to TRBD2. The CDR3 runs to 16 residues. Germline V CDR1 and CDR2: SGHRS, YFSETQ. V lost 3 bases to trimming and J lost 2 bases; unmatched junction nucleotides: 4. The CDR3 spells CASSSLAGGNTGELFF. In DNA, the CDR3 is TGCGCCAGCAGCTCGTTAGCGGGAGGCAACACCGGGGAGCTGTTTTTT.

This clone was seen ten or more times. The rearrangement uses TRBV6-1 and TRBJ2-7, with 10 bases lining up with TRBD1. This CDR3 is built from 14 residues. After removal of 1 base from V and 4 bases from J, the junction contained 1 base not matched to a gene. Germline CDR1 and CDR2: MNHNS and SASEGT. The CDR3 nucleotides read TGTGCCAGCAGTGAAGGGACAGGGGGTTACGAGCAGTACTTC. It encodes CASSEGTGGYEQYF.

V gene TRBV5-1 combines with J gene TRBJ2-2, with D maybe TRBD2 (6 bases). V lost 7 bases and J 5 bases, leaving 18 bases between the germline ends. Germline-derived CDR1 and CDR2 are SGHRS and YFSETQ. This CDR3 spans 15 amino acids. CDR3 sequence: CASRVRDFKTGELFF. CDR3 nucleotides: TGCGCCAGCCGAGTCCGGGACTTCAAAACCGGGGAGCTGTTTTTT.

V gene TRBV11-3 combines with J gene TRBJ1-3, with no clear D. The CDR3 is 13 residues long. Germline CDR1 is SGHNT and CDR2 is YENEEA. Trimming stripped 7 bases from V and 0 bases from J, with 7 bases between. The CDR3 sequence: CASTVSSGNTIYF. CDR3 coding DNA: TGTGCCAGCACGGTGAGCTCTGGAAACACCATATATTTT.

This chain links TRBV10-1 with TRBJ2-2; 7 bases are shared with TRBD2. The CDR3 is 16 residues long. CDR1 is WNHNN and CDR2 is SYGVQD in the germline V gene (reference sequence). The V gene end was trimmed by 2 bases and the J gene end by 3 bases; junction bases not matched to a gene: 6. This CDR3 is CASSEGGSRDTGELFF. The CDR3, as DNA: TGCGCCAGCAGTGAGGGCGGGAGTCGGGACACCGGGGAGCTGTTTTTT.

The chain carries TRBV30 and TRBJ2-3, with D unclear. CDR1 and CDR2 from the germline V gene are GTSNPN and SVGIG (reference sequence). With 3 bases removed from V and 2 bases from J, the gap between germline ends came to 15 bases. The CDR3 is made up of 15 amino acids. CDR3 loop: CAWSDSRPTTDTQYF. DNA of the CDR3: TGTGCCTGGAGCGATAGCCGGCCTACCACAGATACGCAGTATTTT.

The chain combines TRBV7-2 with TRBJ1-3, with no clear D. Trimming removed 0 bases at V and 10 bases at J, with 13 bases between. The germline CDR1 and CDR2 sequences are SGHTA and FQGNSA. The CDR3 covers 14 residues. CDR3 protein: CASSLAGRLRTIYF. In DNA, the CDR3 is TGTGCCAGCAGCTTAGCTGGGCGTCTCCGGACCATATATTTT.

In DNA form, the CDR3 reads TGTGCCAGCAGCCCAGCGGACAGGGGACCAGATACGCAGTATTTT. Translating it yields CASSPADRGPDTQYF. This chain uses TRBV7-9 with TRBJ2-3; 9 bases match TRBD1. The CDR3 is 15 amino acids. V lost 5 bases and J lost 4; bases outside the gene matches: 7. Germline loops: CDR1 SEHNR, CDR2 FQNEAQ (reference sequence).

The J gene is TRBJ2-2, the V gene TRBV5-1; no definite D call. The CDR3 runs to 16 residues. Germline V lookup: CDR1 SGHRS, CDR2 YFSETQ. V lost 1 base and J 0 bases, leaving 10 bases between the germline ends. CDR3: CASSLITSSNTGELFF. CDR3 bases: TGCGCCAGCAGCTTGATAACTTCTTCGAACACCGGGGAGCTGTTTTTT.

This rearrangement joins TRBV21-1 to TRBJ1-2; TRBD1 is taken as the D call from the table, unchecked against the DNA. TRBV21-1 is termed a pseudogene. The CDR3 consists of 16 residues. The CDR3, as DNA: TGTGCCAGCAGCAAAGCCCCAGGACAGGGGTTCTATGGCTACACCTTC. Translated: CASSKAPGQGFYGYTF.

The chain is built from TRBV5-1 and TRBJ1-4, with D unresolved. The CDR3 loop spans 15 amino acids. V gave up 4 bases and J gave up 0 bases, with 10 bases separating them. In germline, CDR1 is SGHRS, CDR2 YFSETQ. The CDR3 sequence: CASSQDGATNEKLFF. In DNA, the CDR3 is TGCGCCAGCAGCCAGGACGGGGCAACTAATGAAAAACTGTTTTTT.

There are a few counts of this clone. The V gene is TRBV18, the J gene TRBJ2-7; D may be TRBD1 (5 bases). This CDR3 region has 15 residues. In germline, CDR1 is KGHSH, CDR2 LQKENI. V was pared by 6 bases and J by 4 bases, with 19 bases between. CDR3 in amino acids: CASSPDRAGSYEQYF. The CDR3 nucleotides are TGTGCCAGCTCTCCTGACCGGGCAGGGTCGTACGAGCAGTACTTC. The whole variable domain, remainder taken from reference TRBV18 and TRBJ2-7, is NAGVMQNPRHLVRRRGQEARLRCSPMKGHSHVYWYRQLPEEGLKFMVYLQKENIIDESGMPKERFSAEFPKEGPSILRIQQVVRGDSAAYFCASSPDRAGSYEQYFGPGTRLTVT.

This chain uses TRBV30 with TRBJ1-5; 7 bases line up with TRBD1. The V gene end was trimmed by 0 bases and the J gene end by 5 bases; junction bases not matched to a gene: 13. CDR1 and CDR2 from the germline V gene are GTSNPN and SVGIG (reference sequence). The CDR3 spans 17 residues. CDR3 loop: CAWSVGGTVPTYQPQHF. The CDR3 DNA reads TGTGCCTGGAGTGTAGGGGGGACAGTCCCAACGTATCAGCCCCAGCATTTT. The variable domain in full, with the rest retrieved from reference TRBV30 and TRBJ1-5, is SQTIHQWPATLVQPVGSPLSLECTVEGTSNPNLYWYRQAAGRGLQLLFYSVGIGQISSEVPQNLSASRPQDRQFILSSKKLLLSDSGFYLCAWSVGGTVPTYQPQHFGDGTRLSIL.